Below are 9 T cell receptor beta chains sequenced from a single sample in a study of metastatic and nonmetastatic thyroid tumors. Every patient was untreated before thyroid surgery. Via MiXCR, TCRdb re-called the PCR reads. The sample carries 20,000 to 25,000 clones, roughly 13% recorded once. Specimen: blood. These receptors were obtained from a female donor with papillary thyroid cancer or a benign thyroid nodule (not recorded which). Some clones in this sample may be carry-over from other donors' samples.

This clone was counted many times. The identical CDR3 is also encoded by other nucleotide sequences in the sample. This chain joins TRBV5-1 and TRBJ2-7, with a tentative D call TRBD1 (5 bases). This CDR3 has 14 residues. The germline V and J ends were trimmed by 1 base and 6 bases, with 14 bases remaining between them. Germline lookup yields CDR1 SGHRS and CDR2 YFSETQ. CDR3 bases: TGCGCCAGCAGCTTGTTTACCAGGCAGGGCGAGCAGTACTTC. Protein product: CASSLFTRQGEQYF.

This clone was counted at least ten times. The V gene is TRBV20-1, the J gene TRBJ1-5; TRBD1 matches 10 bases. The CDR3 spans 15 residues. Germline trimming cut 0 bases from V and 5 bases from J; bases unmatched to any gene: 4. The germline V gene has CDR1 DFQATT and CDR2 SNEGSKA (reference sequence). CDR3 region: CSARDMGTGDQPQHF. CDR3 sequence (DNA): TGCAGTGCTAGAGATATGGGGACAGGGGATCAGCCCCAGCATTTT.

A note on this clone: A much larger clonotype is one base distant, so this may be a read error. The rearrangement uses TRBV5-6 and TRBJ1-2; D may be TRBD1 (6 bases). CDR1 is SGHDT and CDR2 is YYEEEE in the germline V gene. V was trimmed by 0 bases and J by 3 bases, leaving 12 bases between them. This CDR3 is built from 15 residues. The CDR3 DNA sequence: TGTGCCAGCAGCTTGGACACGGGGGCGGACTATGGCTACACCTTC. Protein sequence: CASSLDTGADYGYTF.

The table lists this clone with a few counts. The junction departs from germline at one end; a sequencing error may be responsible. The CDR3 bases are TGTGCCAGCAATTACTTCGATAATTCACACCTCCACTTT. The encoded protein is CASNYFDNSHLHF. This chain joins TRBV6-2 or TRBV6-3 and TRBJ1-6; D unresolved. Germline V gives CDR1 MNHEY, CDR2 SVGEGT. The CDR3 is made up of 13 amino acids.

By its share, this clone is medium-sized. The J gene is TRBJ1-6, the V gene TRBV6-5; 7 bases are shared with TRBD1. CDR1 MNHEY and CDR2 SVGAGI come from the germline V gene. The J segment lost 4 bases and the V segment lost 2 bases, leaving 5 bases of the junction unmatched. CDR3 length: 16 residues. The CDR3: CASSYRGRGYNSPLHF. CDR3 DNA: TGTGCCAGCAGTTACCGCGGCAGGGGGTATAATTCACCCCTCCACTTT.

This clone came up a few times. The gene calls are TRBV6-1 and TRBJ1-5; D perhaps matches TRBD1 (6 bases). Germline loops: CDR1 MNHNS, CDR2 SASEGT. CDR3 length: 13 residues. V was clipped by 4 bases and J by 6 bases, with 10 bases between them. The CDR3 DNA reads as TGTGCCAGCAGTGCCGCAGGGGCTCAGCCCCAGCATTTT. Encoded protein: CASSAAGAQPQHF.

This clone was detected ten times or more. In the same sample, other DNA sequences code for this CDR3. The chain uses TRBV12-3 or TRBV12-4 and TRBJ2-1; 16 nucleotides match TRBD2. The CDR3 is 15 amino acids. V shed 6 bases, J shed 9 bases, and the junction held 5 bases outside the gene matches. This CDR3 is CASSPGTSGGVEQFF. In DNA form, the CDR3 reads TGTGCCAGCAGCCCCGGGACTAGCGGGGGGGTTGAGCAGTTCTTC.

This clone was seen repeatedly, ten times or more. This chain connects TRBV3-1 to TRBJ2-2; D is tentatively TRBD1 or TRBD2 (5 bases each). The V end was cut by 7 bases, the J end by 6 bases, with 12 bases between. The germline V gene has CDR1 LGHDT and CDR2 YNNKEL (reference sequence). CDR3 size: 13 residues. DNA for the CDR3: TGTGCCAGCACCCTATGGGGGTCCGGGGAGCTGTTTTTT. It is translated as CASTLWGSGELFF.

This clone counts as medium-sized. This sequence joins TRBV19 and TRBJ2-7; perhaps TRBD2 as D (7 bases). This CDR3 has 11 amino acids. Germline V gene sequence: CDR1 LNHDA, CDR2 SQIVND (reference sequence). The ends were cut back, 7 bases at V and 5 bases at J, with 9 bases in the middle. The CDR3 DNA reads as TGTGCCAGTACGGGGGGCCACGAGCAGTACTTC. This gives the protein CASTGGHEQYF.